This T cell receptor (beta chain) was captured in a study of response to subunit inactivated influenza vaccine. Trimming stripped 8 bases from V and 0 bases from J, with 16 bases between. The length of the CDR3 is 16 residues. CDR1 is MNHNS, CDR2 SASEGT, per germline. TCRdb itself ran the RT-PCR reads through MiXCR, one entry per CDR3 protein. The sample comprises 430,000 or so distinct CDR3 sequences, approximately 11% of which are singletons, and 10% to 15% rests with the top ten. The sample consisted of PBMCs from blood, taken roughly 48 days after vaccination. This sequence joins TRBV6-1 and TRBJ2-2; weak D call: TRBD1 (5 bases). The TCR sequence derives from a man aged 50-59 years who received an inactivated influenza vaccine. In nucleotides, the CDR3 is TGTGCCAGCGGACGTGGTGGGGCTACGAACACCGGGGAGCTGTTTTTT. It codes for CASGRGGATNTGELFF.